Included here is one TCR beta chain sequence, with context. No antigen is known for it. The read stops 3 residues short of the end of the CDR3; the missing end is completed from the germline J gene. The protocol was immunoSEQ multiplex PCR, while the TCRdb copy is restricted to in-frame clones and leaves out a portion. The listing contains under 45,000 clones. In germline, CDR1 is SGHTA, CDR2 FQGNSA. This CDR3 has 15 residues. Prevalent HPV16 infections were excluded; only incident single HPV16 infections included. HPV was found by MY09/MY11 PCR and dot-blot genotyping. This entry comes from a study of T cells in women clearing cervical HPV infection. Study-level background: Women with histologically confirmed HPV16-related CIN3 or worse, 2 with invasive cancer, served as cases.

Study-level findings and limits: Each sample's T-cell count was unknown, possibly confounding richness.

The chain carries TRBV7-2 and TRBJ1-2; D is uncertain. The clonotype was recovered from a woman between 18 and 70 years old with a cervical HPV16 infection that either progressed to CIN3+ or cleared (not recorded which). The sample taken for sequencing was blood buffy coat. CDR3 bases read: TGTGCCAGCAGCTTAAAACTAGCGGGAGCGGACGAC. Amino acid sequence: CASSLKLAGADD. The full CDR3 is CASSLKLAGADDYTF.